This entry concerns a single T cell receptor beta chain. Its target is unknown. CDR1 is MDHEN and CDR2 is SYDVKM in the germline V gene. V shed 6 bases, J shed 1 base, and the junction held 10 bases outside the gene matches. The CDR3 contains 16 residues. Every one of the donors was a Caucasian adult that lived in Nashville, Tennessee. Investigators divided CD4+ cells into CD45RA+ naive and CD45RA-negative memory subsets. The assay was immunoSEQ multiplex PCR, and TCRdb's table has in-frame clones only and misses some. The table lists under 1,100,000 clones, around three quarters of them singletons, with 0.61% in the top ten. The data were taken from a study of shared clonotypes between healthy human individuals. General study findings and limits: Across subsets, estimated richness was generally greater for naive than for memory populations. Non-shared clonotypes had lower generation probabilities than clonotypes shared by all four sorted-subset donors.

This chain joins TRBV28 and TRBJ1-1, with TRBD1 matching 8 bases. The clonotype was recovered from a man between 18 and 35 years old in good health. Some clones in this sample may be carry-over from other donors' samples. The sample was memory CD4+ T cells from PBMCs. Subset in this sample: CD45RA-negative fraction. The CDR3 here is CASRELLTGGNTEAFF. CDR3 nucleotides: TGTGCCAGCAGGGAGCTTCTCACAGGGGGGAACACTGAAGCTTTCTTT. The full variable domain, with the rest looked up from reference TRBV28 and TRBJ1-1, is DVKVTQSSRYLVKRTGEKVFLECVQDMDHENMFWYRQDPGLGLRLIYFSYDVKMKEKGDIPEGYSVSREKKERFSLILESASTNQTSMYLCASRELLTGGNTEAFFGQGTRLTVV.